This T cell receptor (beta chain) was obtained from a study of cytomegalovirus exposure and HLA in healthy donors. The length of the CDR3 is 15 residues. The primer mix had 60 Vbeta and 13 Jbeta primers. The table came from immunoSEQ multiplex PCR; TCRdb's copy has only in-frame clones and leaves some out. The table has under 250,000 clones, 76% seen once. The clonotype originates from a young man in good health and CMV-seronegative. Sample: PBMCs. The gene calls are TRBV21-1 and TRBJ1-5. TRBV21-1 is listed as a pseudogene. The CDR3 region has the DNA TGTGCCAGCAGCAATCGGGGAGGGAGAGATCAGCCCCAGCATTTT. This codes for CASSNRGGRDQPQHF.